This TCR beta chain is drawn from a study of blood T cell repertoires in COVID-19. Turning to the study itself: T cells, B-cell-depleted T cells, or PBMCs supplied cDNA or gDNA.

V lost 2 bases, J lost 0 bases, and 11 bases lay in between. The CDR3 is 16 amino acids. Germline loops: CDR1 SGHRS, CDR2 YFSETQ. Profiled with immunoSEQ multiplex PCR; TCRdb holds only in-frame clones, not every one. The repertoire has 40,000 to 60,000 clones, around 83% of them found once; the top ten carry about 4.6%. This TCR derives from an elderly man with active COVID-19. Sequenced sample: peripheral blood. The chain uses TRBV5-1 and TRBJ1-4; a weak D match, TRBD1 (6 bases). In DNA form, the CDR3 reads TGCGCCAGCAGCTTCCAGGGGCCCGCAACTAATGAAAAACTGTTTTTT. Protein product: CASSFQGPATNEKLFF.